The clone carrying this T cell receptor beta chain was counted between two and nine times. Germline CDR1 SNHLY, CDR2 FYNNEI. The CDR3 has 14 residues. V shed 2 bases and J shed 1 base, with 8 bases lying between them. Using immunoSEQ multiplex PCR, the repertoire was profiled, and TCRdb retains in-frame clones only, with some absent. This sample yields about 460,000 clones, of which 70% to 90% are seen a single time; more than 7.5% belongs to the top ten. This record comes from a study of blood T cell repertoires in COVID-19. The chain links TRBV2 to TRBJ1-1; D not certain. This clonotype originated in a woman in her fifties or sixties who had recovered from COVID-19. The sequenced sample consisted of PBMCs or T cells enriched from blood (not recorded which). Here the CDR3 reads CASSEWQENTEAFF. In DNA, the CDR3 is TGTGCCAGCAGTGAATGGCAGGAGAACACTGAAGCTTTCTTT.